What follows are 29 T cell receptor beta chains derived from one specimen sequenced in a study of T cells in women clearing cervical HPV infection. The data were produced by immunoSEQ multiplex PCR, yet TCRdb's version contains in-frame clones alone and is incomplete. The specimen's table records around 48,000 clones. The specimen sequenced was blood buffy coat. These receptors were taken from a woman between 18 and 70 years old with a cervical HPV16 infection that either progressed to CIN3+ or cleared (not recorded which).

Note on this clone: A read error may account for a junction end that differs from germline. Sequencing ends 3 residues short of the CDR3 end; the germline J gene provides the rest. This chain links TRBV4-2 with TRBJ2-2, with TRBD2 matching 11 bases. Germline CDR1 and CDR2: LGHNA and YNFKEQ. The CDR3 runs 18 residues. Here the CDR3 reads CASSQDLLAGGWTGELFF. The part of the CDR3 DNA that was read is TGCGCCAGCAGCCAAGACCTCCTAGCGGGGGGATGGACCGGGGAG.

For this clone: The read halts 3 residues ahead of the CDR3 end, with the missing end drawn from the germline J gene. The sample has other DNA sequences that encode this CDR3 too. This rearrangement joins TRBV19 to TRBJ2-1, with 7 bases that match TRBD1. The CDR3 sequence is 15 residues long. The V segment lost 7 bases and the J segment 0 bases; nucleotides outside the gene matches: 6. The germline gives CDR1 LNHDA, CDR2 SQIVND (reference sequence). The CDR3: CASMPDRASYNEQFF. CDR3 DNA (partial): TGTGCCAGTATGCCTGACAGGGCCTCCTACAATGAG.

About this clone itself: The CDR3 is cut off 3 residues early in the read; its end comes from the germline J gene. The rearrangement joins TRBV28 to TRBJ2-7, with 8 bases lining up with TRBD2. The CDR3 extends over 15 amino acids. The V gene's germline CDR1 is MDHEN and CDR2 SYDVKM. V shed 8 bases and J 2 bases; nucleotides not matched to a gene: 11. CDR3 amino acids: CASRGGGDIPYEQYF. The covered CDR3 bases are TGTGCCAGCCGGGGGGGTGGGGACATCCCCTACGAG. Supplemented by reference TRBV28 and TRBJ2-7, the full variable domain reads DVKVTQSSRYLVKRTGEKVFLECVQDMDHENMFWYRQDPGLGLRLIYFSYDVKMKEKGDIPEGYSVSREKKERFSLILESASTNQTSMYLCASRGGGDIPYEQYFGPGTRLTVT.

Note on this clone: The CDR3 goes on 3 residues after the read ends, and that part is filled in from the germline J gene. The rearrangement uses TRBV4-2 and TRBJ1-4; D is unclear. Looked up from germline, CDR1 is LGHNA and CDR2 is YNFKEQ. Trimming left V 0 bases short and J 4 bases short, with 12 bases between. The length of the CDR3 is 16 residues. The DNA read from the CDR3 is TGTGCCAGCAGCCAAGATGGGCTGAACTTTAATGAAAAA. This codes for CASSQDGLNFNEK. The full CDR3 protein reads CASSQDGLNFNEKLFF.

The CDR3 DNA, read in part, is TGTGCCAGCAGCGACGGGGTGCCCCAAGAGACC. Protein: CASSDGVPQET. The full CDR3 sequence reads CASSDGVPQETQYF. V gene TRBV7-2 combines with J gene TRBJ2-5; TRBD2 might be the D (5 bases). The read terminates 3 residues ahead of where the CDR3 ends, so the germline J gene completes it. Trimming shortened V by 5 bases and J by 1 base, and 11 bases separated the two germline ends. Germline lookup yields CDR1 SGHTA and CDR2 FQGNSA. This CDR3 is 14 amino acids long.

As for this clone: Read data end 3 residues before the CDR3 end; the end is taken from the germline J gene. This rearrangement joins TRBV30 to TRBJ2-3; no definite D call. Germline assignment: CDR1 GTSNPN and CDR2 SVGIG (reference sequence). Deletions cut 3 bases from V and 6 bases from J, with 19 bases between. CDR3 length equals 15 residues. CDR3 protein: CAWSHRGSGVDTQYF. The CDR3 DNA, read in part, is TGTGCCTGGAGCCATCGCGGCAGTGGTGTGGATACG.

Worth noting for this clone: Read sequence stops 3 residues before the CDR3 end, and the germline J gene provides the missing end. The chain is built from TRBV6-2 or TRBV6-3 and TRBJ2-5; 7 bases align to TRBD2. Germline loops: CDR1 MNHEY, CDR2 SVGEGT. The trim removed 10 bases at V and 3 bases at J, leaving 14 bases unmatched. The CDR3 loop spans 15 amino acids. The chain's CDR3 is CATQSLARTKETQYF. Incomplete CDR3 DNA: TGTGCCACGCAATCACTAGCGCGGACAAAAGAGACC.

CDR3 bases read: TGTGCCAGTAGTCGGGGACTAGCGTCCAATGAG. This sequence encodes CASSRGLASNE. The CDR3 in full is CASSRGLASNEQFF. This chain links TRBV19 with TRBJ2-1; TRBD2 aligns across 10 bases. The read comes to an end 3 residues before the CDR3 does, leaving the germline J gene to fill in the end. The CDR3 is 14 amino acids. Germline trimming cut 5 bases from V and 6 bases from J; bases unmatched to any gene: 4. Per germline, CDR1 LNHDA and CDR2 SQIVND (reference sequence).

Of note for this clone: The observed sequence ends 3 residues before the CDR3 terminus, with the missing tail filled in from the germline J gene. The chain is built from TRBV2 and TRBJ1-2, with 9 nucleotides matching TRBD1. Germline CDR1 is SNHLY and CDR2 is FYNNEI. The junction had 13 bases not matched to a gene; V was cut back by 8 bases and J by 0 bases. The CDR3 extends over 17 amino acids. The sequenced part of the CDR3 DNA is TGTGCCAGCCCGAACGTAATGGGGACAGGGACTAACTATGGC. This translates into CASPNVMGTGTNYG. The whole CDR3 protein reads CASPNVMGTGTNYGYTF. Filled out from reference TRBV2 and TRBJ1-2, the complete variable domain reads EPEVTQTPSHQVTQMGQEVILRCVPISNHLYFYWYRQILGQKVEFLVSFYNNEISEKSEIFDDQFSVERPDGSNFTLKIRSTKLEDSAMYFCASPNVMGTGTNYGYTFGSGTRLTVV.

Comment on this clone: The read comes to an end 3 residues before the CDR3 does, leaving the germline J gene to fill in the end. This chain links TRBV7-2 with TRBJ2-3, with D maybe TRBD2 (5 bases). The V and J ends lost 4 bases and 7 bases respectively, with 15 bases between them. The CDR3 runs to 14 residues. CDR1 and CDR2 from the germline V gene are SGHTA and FQGNSA. CDR3 sequence reads: CASSSDYSLYTQYF. The DNA read from the CDR3 is TGTGCCAGCAGCTCCGACTACTCCCTATATACG.

In regard to this clone: Read data end 3 residues before the CDR3 end; the end is taken from the germline J gene. The chain links TRBV30 to TRBJ1-6, with a tentative D call TRBD1 (6 bases). Germline CDR1 is GTSNPN and CDR2 is SVGIG (reference sequence). Trimming pared 7 bases from V and 0 bases from J, leaving 19 bases between. This CDR3 is built from 17 residues. The part of the CDR3 DNA that was read is TGTGCCTTCGACAGGTCCCACCTGAGCTCCTATAATTCACCC. This codes for CAFDRSHLSSYNSP. The whole CDR3 sequence reads CAFDRSHLSSYNSPLHF.

Details on this clone: The read halts 3 residues ahead of the CDR3 end, with the missing end drawn from the germline J gene. This chain connects TRBV5-1 to TRBJ2-2, with a possible D match to TRBD2 (6 bases). The germline V gene encodes CDR1 SGHRS and CDR2 YFSETQ. The germline V and J ends were trimmed by 7 bases and 6 bases, with 25 bases remaining between them. This CDR3 is 17 amino acids long. The part of the CDR3 DNA that was read is TGCGCCAGCTCGTATGTTAACGGCACTCGGAGGGCCGGGGAG. Translation: CASSYVNGTRRAGE. The whole CDR3 region reads CASSYVNGTRRAGELFF.

On this clone itself: Coverage ceases 3 residues before the CDR3 finishes, and the germline J gene fills in the end. The chain recombines TRBV6-2 or TRBV6-3 with TRBJ2-5, with a tentative D call TRBD1 (6 bases). Trimming took off 6 bases at V and 5 bases at J, with 19 bases between the two ends. CDR1 and CDR2 (germline): MNHEY, SVGEGT. The CDR3 loop spans 15 amino acids. CDR3 residues: CASSLIRTQGETQYF. CDR3 DNA, as far as it was read: TGTGCCAGCAGCCTCATCAGGACCCAGGGGGAGACC.

Incomplete CDR3 DNA: TGTGCCACCGGGACAGGGGGCTCTCAGCCC. Protein sequence: CATGTGGSQP. The full CDR3 protein reads CATGTGGSQPQHF. The chain combines TRBV24-1 with TRBJ1-5, with 12 bases that match TRBD1. The read falls 3 residues short of the CDR3 end, and the missing part is taken from the germline J gene. After removal of 9 bases from V and 6 bases from J, the junction contained 2 bases not matched to a gene. This CDR3 has 13 amino acids. Germline V gene sequence: CDR1 KGHDR, CDR2 SFDVKD.

In regard to this clone: The read terminates 3 residues before the CDR3 end, so the remaining end is supplied by the germline J gene. This chain connects TRBV29-1 to TRBJ1-4, with 8 bases aligning to TRBD1. J lost 8 bases, V lost 5 bases, and 10 bases had no gene match. The CDR3 extends over 14 amino acids. The germline gives CDR1 SQVTM, CDR2 ANQGSEA. This CDR3 reads CSVRPTGVGEKLFF. The sequenced CDR3 bases are TGCAGCGTTCGACCGACAGGGGTAGGGGAAAAA.

As concerns this clone: The read terminates 3 residues ahead of where the CDR3 ends, so the germline J gene completes it. V is TRBV28 and J is TRBJ1-4; TRBD1 might be the D (5 bases). Germline lookup yields CDR1 MDHEN and CDR2 SYDVKM. Trimming removed 4 bases from V and 7 bases from J, with 13 bases in between. The CDR3 is 14 residues long. The sequenced part of the CDR3 DNA is TGTGCCAGCAGTTCTCCTGGAGGGGCTGAAAAA. It specifies CASSSPGGAEK. In full, the CDR3 is CASSSPGGAEKLFF.

About this clone: The read terminates 3 residues before the CDR3 end, so the remaining end is supplied by the germline J gene. The V gene is TRBV7-2, the J gene TRBJ1-5; 7 bases map to TRBD1. The junction had 8 bases not matched to a gene; V was cut back by 8 bases and J by 7 bases. The CDR3 spans 13 residues. Germline assignment: CDR1 SGHTA and CDR2 FQGNSA. The sequenced CDR3 bases are TGTGCCAGCCAACAGGGGCCGGAGCAGCCC. Translated, it gives CASQQGPEQP. The complete CDR3 reads CASQQGPEQPQHF.

About this clone itself: The CDR3 goes on 3 residues after the read ends, and that part is filled in from the germline J gene. Other DNA sequences within the sample encode an identical CDR3. The chain joins TRBV6-2 or TRBV6-3 to TRBJ1-1; D is perhaps TRBD1 (5 bases). This CDR3 is built from 14 residues. Trimming removed 3 bases at V and 3 bases at J, with 11 bases between. CDR1 and CDR2 (germline): MNHEY, SVGEGT. The chain's CDR3 is CASSYWGGDTEAFF. The sequenced CDR3 bases are TGTGCCAGCAGTTATTGGGGGGGAGACACTGAA.

About this clone itself: The read ends 3 residues early relative to the CDR3; the germline J gene fills the gap. The chain joins TRBV7-9 to TRBJ1-1; 9 bases align to TRBD1. The CDR3 loop spans 15 amino acids. From germline, CDR1 is SEHNR and CDR2 FQNEAQ (reference sequence). CDR3 in amino acids: CASSLRGTGRETAFF. The CDR3 DNA, read in part, is TGTGCCAGCAGCTTAAGAGGGACAGGGCGAGAGACC.

Comment on this clone: The read falls 3 residues short of the CDR3 end, and the missing part is taken from the germline J gene. The chain uses TRBV20-1 and TRBJ2-5, with 9 positions matching TRBD1. Trimming removed 5 bases from V and 5 bases from J; junction bases left unmatched: 9. Germline loops: CDR1 DFQATT, CDR2 SNEGSKA (reference sequence). This CDR3 comprises 14 residues. Partial CDR3 DNA: TGCAGTGCTGAACAGGGGGCAGGGAGGGAGACC. Residues: CSAEQGAGRET. The CDR3 as a whole reads CSAEQGAGRETQYF.

Points on this clone: The observed sequence ends 3 residues before the CDR3 terminus, with the missing tail filled in from the germline J gene. This chain links TRBV2 with TRBJ2-1; 7 bases are a match to TRBD1. V was pared by 6 bases and J by 3 bases, with 8 bases of the junction left unmatched. CDR3 length: 15 amino acids. Per the germline V gene, CDR1 is SNHLY and CDR2 is FYNNEI. The CDR3 loop is CASREGQFIYNEQFF. The part of the CDR3 DNA that was read is TGTGCCAGCAGAGAGGGACAGTTCATCTACAATGAG. The full variable domain, in which reference TRBV2 and TRBJ2-1 provide the parts outside the CDR3, is EPEVTQTPSHQVTQMGQEVILRCVPISNHLYFYWYRQILGQKVEFLVSFYNNEISEKSEIFDDQFSVERPDGSNFTLKIRSTKLEDSAMYFCASREGQFIYNEQFFGPGTRLTVL.

A word on this clone: The CDR3 end lies 3 residues beyond the end of the read and is filled in from the germline J gene. The V and J genes are TRBV20-1 and TRBJ2-1, with 10 bases matching TRBD2. Per germline, CDR1 DFQATT and CDR2 SNEGSKA (reference sequence). The CDR3 sequence is 16 residues long. J gave up 9 bases and V 3 bases, and 14 bases lay outside the gene matches. CDR3 bases read: TGCAGTGCTAGTGGGGCGGAGCGGGGGGGCCTTATTGAG. This codes for CSASGAERGGLIE. The entire CDR3 protein is CSASGAERGGLIEQFF.

Notes on this clone: From the germline J gene comes the end of the CDR3, since the read stops 3 residues before it. V usage is TRBV7-2 and J usage is TRBJ2-7, with no clear D. The V and J ends lost 6 bases and 6 bases respectively, with 12 bases between them. Germline-derived CDR1 and CDR2 are SGHTA and FQGNSA. There are 12 residues in the CDR3. CDR3 DNA, as far as it was read: TGTGCCAGCAGTCCAACTTCTCCCGAG. Residues: CASSPTSPE. The complete CDR3 reads CASSPTSPEQYF.

On this clone itself: The read falls 3 residues short of the CDR3 end, and the missing part is taken from the germline J gene. The chain has TRBV7-2 and TRBJ1-5; D is unclear. CDR1 and CDR2 from the germline V gene are SGHTA and FQGNSA. The CDR3 runs 13 residues. Trimming stripped 3 bases from V and 2 bases from J, with 5 bases between. Partial CDR3 DNA: TGTGCCAGCAGCTTCCATGGCAATCAGCCC. This sequence encodes CASSFHGNQP. The full CDR3 protein reads CASSFHGNQPQHF.

To note about this clone: The read is 3 residues too short to cover the CDR3 end, so that end is filled in from the germline J gene. The chain has TRBV11-3 and TRBJ2-5, with a possible D match to TRBD1 (5 bases). Germline CDR1 and CDR2: SGHNT and YENEEA. The CDR3 loop spans 15 amino acids. Trimming took 3 bases from V and 2 from J, leaving 13 bases between them. The chain's CDR3 is CASSLGQNIQETQYF. Partial CDR3 DNA: TGTGCCAGCAGCTTGGGGCAGAACATTCAAGAGACC.

Comment on this clone: The read ends 3 residues shy of where the CDR3 ends; the end is completed using the germline J gene. This chain links TRBV4-2 with TRBJ2-5, with TRBD2 identical over 9 bases. The CDR3 loop spans 16 amino acids. V lost 1 base, J lost 4 bases, and 7 bases stayed unmatched. The germline CDR1 and CDR2 sequences are LGHNA and YNFKEQ. The sequenced CDR3 bases are TGTGCCAGCAGCCAAGCCGGAGCGGGGGGCGTAGAGACC. Encoded protein: CASSQAGAGGVET. The whole CDR3 protein is CASSQAGAGGVETQYF.

For this clone: The read falls 3 residues short of the CDR3 end, and the missing part is taken from the germline J gene. The gene calls are TRBV7-8 and TRBJ1-2, with TRBD1 matching 8 bases. The CDR3 totals 16 residues. V lost 5 bases to trimming and J lost 6 bases; unmatched junction nucleotides: 14. Germline V CDR1 and CDR2: SGHVS, FQNEAQ. CDR3 DNA, as far as it was read: TGTGCCAGCAGCCCCAGGCCGACAGGGGCTGGGGATGGC. Translation: CASSPRPTGAGDG. In full, the CDR3 reads CASSPRPTGAGDGYTF.

By frequency, this clone is medium-sized. The missing CDR3 end, 3 residues past where the read stops, is filled in from the germline J gene. The chain uses TRBV7-8 and TRBJ1-6; D call uncertain. With 5 bases removed from V and 10 bases from J, the gap between germline ends came to 12 bases. Germline values: CDR1 SGHVS, CDR2 FQNEAQ. The CDR3 runs to 13 residues. The CDR3 bases that were read are TGTGCCAGCAGCGCTACCCGTGAGTCACCC. It specifies CASSATRESP. The entire CDR3 reads CASSATRESPLHF.

Incomplete CDR3 DNA: TGCAGCGCTCGGTCGGGACTAGGCCACAATGAG. Encoded protein: CSARSGLGHNE. The full-length CDR3 reads as CSARSGLGHNEQFF. This chain connects TRBV29-1 to TRBJ2-1; 8 bases fit TRBD2. Coverage ceases 3 residues before the CDR3 finishes, and the germline J gene fills in the end. This CDR3 region has 14 residues. The germline V gene encodes CDR1 SQVTM and CDR2 ANQGSEA. The junction had 10 bases not matched to a gene; V was cut back by 7 bases and J by 5 bases.